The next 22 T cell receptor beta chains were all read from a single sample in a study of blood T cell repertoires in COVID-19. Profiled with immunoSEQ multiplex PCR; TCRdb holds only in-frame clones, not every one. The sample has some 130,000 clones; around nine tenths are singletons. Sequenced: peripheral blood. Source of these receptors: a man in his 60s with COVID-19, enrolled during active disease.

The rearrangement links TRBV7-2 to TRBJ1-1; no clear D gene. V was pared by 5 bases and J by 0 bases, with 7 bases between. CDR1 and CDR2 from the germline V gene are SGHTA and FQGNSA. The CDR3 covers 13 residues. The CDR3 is CASSPNMNTEAFF. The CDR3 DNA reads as TGTGCCAGCAGCCCGAACATGAACACTGAAGCTTTCTTT.

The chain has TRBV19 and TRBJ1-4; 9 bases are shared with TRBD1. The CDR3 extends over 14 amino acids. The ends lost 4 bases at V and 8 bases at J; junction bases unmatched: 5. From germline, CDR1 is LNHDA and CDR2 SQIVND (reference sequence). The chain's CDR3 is CASSTGTGLEKLFF. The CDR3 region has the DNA TGTGCCAGTAGTACCGGGACAGGGCTCGAAAAACTGTTTTTT.

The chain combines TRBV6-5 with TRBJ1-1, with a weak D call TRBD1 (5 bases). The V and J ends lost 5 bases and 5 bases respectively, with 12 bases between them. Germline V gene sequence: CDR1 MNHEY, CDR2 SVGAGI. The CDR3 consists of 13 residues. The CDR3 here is CASSHGGGTEAFF. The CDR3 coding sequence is TGTGCCAGCAGTCATGGGGGGGGGACTGAAGCTTTCTTT.

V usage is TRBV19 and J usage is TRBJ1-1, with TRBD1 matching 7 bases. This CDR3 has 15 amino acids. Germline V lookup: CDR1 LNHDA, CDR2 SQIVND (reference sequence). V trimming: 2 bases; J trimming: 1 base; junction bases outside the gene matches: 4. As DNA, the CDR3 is TGTGCCAGTAGTATAATCGGGACAGCGAACACTGAAGCTTTCTTT. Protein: CASSIIGTANTEAFF. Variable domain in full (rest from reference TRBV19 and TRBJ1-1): DGGITQSPKYLFRKEGQNVTLSCEQNLNHDAMYWYRQDPGQGLRLIYYSQIVNDFQKGDIAEGYSVSREKKESFPLTVTSAQKNPTAFYLCASSIIGTANTEAFFGQGTRLTVV.

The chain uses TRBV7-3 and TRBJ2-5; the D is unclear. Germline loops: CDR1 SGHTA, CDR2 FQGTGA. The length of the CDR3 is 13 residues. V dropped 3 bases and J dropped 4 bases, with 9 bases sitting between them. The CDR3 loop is CASSLVVGETQYF. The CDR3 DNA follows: TGTGCCAGCAGCTTGGTGGTCGGAGAGACCCAGTACTTC. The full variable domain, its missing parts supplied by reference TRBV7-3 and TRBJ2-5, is GAGVSQTPSNKVTEKGKYVELRCDPISGHTALYWYRQSLGQGPEFLIYFQGTGAADDSGLPNDRFFAVRPEGSVSTLKIQRTERGDSAVYLCASSLVVGETQYFGPGTRLLVL.

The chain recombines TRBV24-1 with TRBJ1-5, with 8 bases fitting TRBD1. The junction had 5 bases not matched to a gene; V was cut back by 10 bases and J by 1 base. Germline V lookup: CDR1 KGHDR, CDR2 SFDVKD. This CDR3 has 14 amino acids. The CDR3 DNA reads TGTGCCACTCAACAGGGGGGGAGCAATCAGCCCCAGCATTTT. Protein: CATQQGGSNQPQHF.

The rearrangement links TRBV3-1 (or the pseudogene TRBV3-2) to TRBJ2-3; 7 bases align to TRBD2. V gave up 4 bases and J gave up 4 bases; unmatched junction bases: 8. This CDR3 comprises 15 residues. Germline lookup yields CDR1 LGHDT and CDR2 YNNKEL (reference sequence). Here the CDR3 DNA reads TGTGCCAGCAGCCCTGGAGGTGGGGGGGCAGATACGCAGTATTTT. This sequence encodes CASSPGGGGADTQYF.

The CDR3 DNA is TGCGCCAGCAGTCCCGGTCAAGAGCAGTTCTTC. Translated, it gives CASSPGQEQFF. The V gene is TRBV5-1, the J gene TRBJ2-1; D is unresolved. Germline assignment: CDR1 SGHRS and CDR2 YFSETQ. V was trimmed by 5 bases and J by 10 bases, leaving 10 bases between them. The CDR3 is made up of 11 amino acids.

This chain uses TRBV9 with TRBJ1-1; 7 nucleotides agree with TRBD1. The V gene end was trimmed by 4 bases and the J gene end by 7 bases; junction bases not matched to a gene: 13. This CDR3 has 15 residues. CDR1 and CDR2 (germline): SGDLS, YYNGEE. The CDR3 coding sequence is TGTGCCAGCAGCCCCAGACAGGGAGATATCCTTGAAGCTTTCTTT. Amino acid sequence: CASSPRQGDILEAFF.

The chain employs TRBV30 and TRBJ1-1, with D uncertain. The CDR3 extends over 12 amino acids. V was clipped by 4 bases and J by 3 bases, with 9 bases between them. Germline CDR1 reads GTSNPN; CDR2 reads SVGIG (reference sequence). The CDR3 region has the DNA TGTGCCTGGAAGGACTCGTACACTGAAGCTTTCTTT. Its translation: CAWKDSYTEAFF. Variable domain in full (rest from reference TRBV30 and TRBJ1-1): SQTIHQWPATLVQPVGSPLSLECTVEGTSNPNLYWYRQAAGRGLQLLFYSVGIGQISSEVPQNLSASRPQDRQFILSSKKLLLSDSGFYLCAWKDSYTEAFFGQGTRLTVV.

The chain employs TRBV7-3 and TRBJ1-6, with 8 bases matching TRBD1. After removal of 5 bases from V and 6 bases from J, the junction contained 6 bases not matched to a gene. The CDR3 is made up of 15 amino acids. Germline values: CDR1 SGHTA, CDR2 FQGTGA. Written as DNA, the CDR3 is TGTGCCAGCAGCGTAGACAGGGGTATTAATTCACCCCTCCACTTT. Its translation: CASSVDRGINSPLHF.

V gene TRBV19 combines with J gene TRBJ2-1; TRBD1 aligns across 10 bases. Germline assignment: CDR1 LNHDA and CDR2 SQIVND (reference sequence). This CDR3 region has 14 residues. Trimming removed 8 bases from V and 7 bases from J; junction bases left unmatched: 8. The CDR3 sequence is CASGRDRGWNEQFF. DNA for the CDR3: TGTGCCAGTGGCCGGGACAGGGGTTGGAATGAGCAGTTCTTC. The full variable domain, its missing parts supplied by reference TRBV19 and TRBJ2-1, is DGGITQSPKYLFRKEGQNVTLSCEQNLNHDAMYWYRQDPGQGLRLIYYSQIVNDFQKGDIAEGYSVSREKKESFPLTVTSAQKNPTAFYLCASGRDRGWNEQFFGPGTRLTVL.

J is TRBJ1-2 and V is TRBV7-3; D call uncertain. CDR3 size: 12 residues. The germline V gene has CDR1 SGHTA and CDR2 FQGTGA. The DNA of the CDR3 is TGTGCATCCCAGTCAGCTAACTATGGCTACACCTTC. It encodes CASQSANYGYTF.

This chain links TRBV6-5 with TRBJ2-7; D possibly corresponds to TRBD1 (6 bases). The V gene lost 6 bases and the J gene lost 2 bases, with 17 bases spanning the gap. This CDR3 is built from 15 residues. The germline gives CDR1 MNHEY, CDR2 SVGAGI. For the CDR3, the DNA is TGTGCCAGCAGCCTACGGGACACGGGCCCCTACGAGCAGTACTTC. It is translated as CASSLRDTGPYEQYF.

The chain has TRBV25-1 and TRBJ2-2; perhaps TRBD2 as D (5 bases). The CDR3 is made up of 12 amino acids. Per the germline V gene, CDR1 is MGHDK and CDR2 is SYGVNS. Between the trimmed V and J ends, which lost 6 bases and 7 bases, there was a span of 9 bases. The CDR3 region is CASSAGLGELFF. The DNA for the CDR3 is TGTGCCAGCAGCGCGGGCCTCGGGGAGCTGTTTTTT.

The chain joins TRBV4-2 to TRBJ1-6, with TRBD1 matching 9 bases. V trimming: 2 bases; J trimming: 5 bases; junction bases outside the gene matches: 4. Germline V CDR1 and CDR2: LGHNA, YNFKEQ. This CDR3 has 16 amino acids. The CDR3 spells CASSQSQGAHNSPLHF. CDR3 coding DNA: TGTGCCAGCAGCCAATCACAGGGGGCCCATAATTCACCCCTCCACTTT.

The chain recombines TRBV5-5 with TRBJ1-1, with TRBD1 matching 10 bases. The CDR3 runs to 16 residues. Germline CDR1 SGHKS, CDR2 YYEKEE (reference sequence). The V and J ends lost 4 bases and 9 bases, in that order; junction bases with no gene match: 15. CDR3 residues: CASSLRQGASQTQAFF. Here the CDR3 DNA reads TGTGCCAGCAGCCTTAGACAGGGGGCATCACAAACACAAGCTTTCTTT.

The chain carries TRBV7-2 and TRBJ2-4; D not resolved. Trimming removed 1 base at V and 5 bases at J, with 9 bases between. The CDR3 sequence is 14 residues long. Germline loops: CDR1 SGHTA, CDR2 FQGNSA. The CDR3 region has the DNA TGTGCCAGCAGCTTAGTCGGGTCCGAAAACATTCAGTACTTC. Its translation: CASSLVGSENIQYF.

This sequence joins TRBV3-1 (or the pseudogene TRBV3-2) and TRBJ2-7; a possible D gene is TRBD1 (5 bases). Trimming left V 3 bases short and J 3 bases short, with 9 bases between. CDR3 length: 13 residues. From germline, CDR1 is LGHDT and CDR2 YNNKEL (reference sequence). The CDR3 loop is CASSQWQGYEQYF. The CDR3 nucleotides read TGTGCCAGCAGCCAGTGGCAGGGCTACGAGCAGTACTTC.

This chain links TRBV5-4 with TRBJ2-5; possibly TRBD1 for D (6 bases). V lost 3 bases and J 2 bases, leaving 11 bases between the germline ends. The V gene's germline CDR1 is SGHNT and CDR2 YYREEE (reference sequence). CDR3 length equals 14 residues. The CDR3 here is CASSSTGTQETQYF. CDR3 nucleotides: TGTGCCAGCAGCTCGACGGGGACACAAGAGACCCAGTACTTC.

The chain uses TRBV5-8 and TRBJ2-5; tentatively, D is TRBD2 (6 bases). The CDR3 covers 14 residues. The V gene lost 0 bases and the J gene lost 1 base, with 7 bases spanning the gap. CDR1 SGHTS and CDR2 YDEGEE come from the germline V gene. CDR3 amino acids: CASSLGDSQETQYF. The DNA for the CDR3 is TGTGCCAGCAGCTTGGGGGACTCCCAAGAGACCCAGTACTTC.

The CDR3 loop reads CASRRQGVGSMSPLHF. DNA for the CDR3: TGTGCCAGCAGGAGACAGGGGGTAGGATCAATGTCACCCCTCCACTTT. V usage is TRBV27 and J usage is TRBJ1-6; 9 positions agree with TRBD1. The CDR3 runs 16 residues. Germline CDR1 reads MNHEY; CDR2 reads SMNVEV (reference sequence). The J segment lost 10 bases and the V segment lost 6 bases, leaving 13 bases of the junction unmatched.